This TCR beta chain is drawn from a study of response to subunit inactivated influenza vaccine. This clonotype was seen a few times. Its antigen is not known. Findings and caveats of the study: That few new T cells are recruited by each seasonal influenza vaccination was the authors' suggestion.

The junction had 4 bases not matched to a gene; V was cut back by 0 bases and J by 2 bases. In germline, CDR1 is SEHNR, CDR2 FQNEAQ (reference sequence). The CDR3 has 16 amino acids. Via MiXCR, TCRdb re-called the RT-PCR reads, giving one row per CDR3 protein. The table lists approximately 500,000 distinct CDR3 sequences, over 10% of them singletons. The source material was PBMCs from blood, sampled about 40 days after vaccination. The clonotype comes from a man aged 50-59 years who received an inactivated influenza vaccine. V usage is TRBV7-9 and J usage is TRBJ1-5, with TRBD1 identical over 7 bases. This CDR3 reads CASSLAGGLGNQPQHF. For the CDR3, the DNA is TGTGCCAGCAGCTTAGCAGGGGGCCTGGGCAATCAGCCCCAGCATTTT.